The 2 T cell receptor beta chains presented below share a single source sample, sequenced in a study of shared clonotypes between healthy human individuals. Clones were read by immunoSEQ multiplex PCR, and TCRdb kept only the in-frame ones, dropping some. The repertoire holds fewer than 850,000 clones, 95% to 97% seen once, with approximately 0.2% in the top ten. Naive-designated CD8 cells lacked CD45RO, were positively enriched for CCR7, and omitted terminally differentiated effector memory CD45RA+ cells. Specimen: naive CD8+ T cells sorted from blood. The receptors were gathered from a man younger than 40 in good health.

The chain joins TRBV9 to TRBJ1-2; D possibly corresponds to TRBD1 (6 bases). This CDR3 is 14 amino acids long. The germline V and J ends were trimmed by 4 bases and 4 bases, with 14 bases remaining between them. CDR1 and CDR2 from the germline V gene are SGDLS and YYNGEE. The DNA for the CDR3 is TGTGCCAGCAGCCTAGGAGGGGGAGGCTATGGCTACACCTTC. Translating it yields CASSLGGGGYGYTF.

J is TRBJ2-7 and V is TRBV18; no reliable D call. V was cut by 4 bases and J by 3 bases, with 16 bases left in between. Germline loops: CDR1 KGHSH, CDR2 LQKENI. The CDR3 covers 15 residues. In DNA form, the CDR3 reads TGTGCCAGCTCACGAAGGGTCGCGGACCTCTACGAGCAGTACTTC. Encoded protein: CASSRRVADLYEQYF.